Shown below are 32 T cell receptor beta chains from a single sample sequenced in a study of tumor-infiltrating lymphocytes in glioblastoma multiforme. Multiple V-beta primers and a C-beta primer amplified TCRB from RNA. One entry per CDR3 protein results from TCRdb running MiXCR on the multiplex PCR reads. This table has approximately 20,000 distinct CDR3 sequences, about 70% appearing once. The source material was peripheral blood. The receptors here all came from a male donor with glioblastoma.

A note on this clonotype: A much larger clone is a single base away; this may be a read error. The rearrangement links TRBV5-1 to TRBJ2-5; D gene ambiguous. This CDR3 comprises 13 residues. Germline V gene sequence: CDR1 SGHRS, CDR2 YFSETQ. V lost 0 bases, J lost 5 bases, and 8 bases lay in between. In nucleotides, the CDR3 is TGCGCCAGCAGCTTGGGAGAAGGGGAGACCCAGTACTTC. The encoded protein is CASSLGEGETQYF.

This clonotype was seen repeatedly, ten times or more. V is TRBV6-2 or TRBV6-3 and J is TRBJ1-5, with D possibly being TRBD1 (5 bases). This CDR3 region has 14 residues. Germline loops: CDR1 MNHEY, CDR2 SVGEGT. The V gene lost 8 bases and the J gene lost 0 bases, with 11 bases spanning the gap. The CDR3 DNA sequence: TGTGCCAGCGGGACGCTCTATAGCAATCAGCCCCAGCATTTT. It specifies CASGTLYSNQPQHF.

The CDR3 loop reads CASSQSGDTQYF. For the CDR3, the DNA is TGTGCCAGCAGCCAATCCGGAGATACGCAGTATTTT. The rearrangement links TRBV4-2 to TRBJ2-3, with D unresolved. The CDR3 totals 12 residues. The germline V and J ends were trimmed by 2 bases and 5 bases, with 5 bases remaining between them. In germline, CDR1 is LGHNA, CDR2 YNFKEQ.

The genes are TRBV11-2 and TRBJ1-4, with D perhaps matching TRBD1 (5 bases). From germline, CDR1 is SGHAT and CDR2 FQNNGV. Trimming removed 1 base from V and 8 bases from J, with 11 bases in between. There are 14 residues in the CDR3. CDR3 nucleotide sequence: TGTGCCAGCAGCTTAGCCCCCGAGGGGGAAAAACTGTTTTTT. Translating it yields CASSLAPEGEKLFF.

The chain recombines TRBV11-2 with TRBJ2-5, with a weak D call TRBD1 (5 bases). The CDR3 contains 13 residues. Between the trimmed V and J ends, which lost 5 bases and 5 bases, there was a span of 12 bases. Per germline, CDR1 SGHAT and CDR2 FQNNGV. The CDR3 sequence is CASSLQGFETQYF. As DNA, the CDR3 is TGTGCCAGCAGCCTCCAGGGTTTCGAGACCCAGTACTTC. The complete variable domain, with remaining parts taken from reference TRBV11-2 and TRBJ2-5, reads EAGVAQSPRYKIIEKRQSVAFWCNPISGHATLYWYQQILGQGPKLLIQFQNNGVVDDSQLPKDRFSAERLKGVDSTLKIQPAKLEDSAVYLCASSLQGFETQYFGPGTRLLVL.

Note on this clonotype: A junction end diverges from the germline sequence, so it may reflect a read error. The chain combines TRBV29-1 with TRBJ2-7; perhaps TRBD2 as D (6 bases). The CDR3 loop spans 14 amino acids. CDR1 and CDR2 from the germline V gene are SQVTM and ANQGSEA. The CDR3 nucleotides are TGTAGCGCGACGCCGGGAGTTACACCCTACGAGCAGTACTTC. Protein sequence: CSATPGVTPYEQYF.

The CDR3 DNA is TGTGCCAGCAGCTTAGCTGCCGGGGGCTCCTACAATGAGCAGTTCTTC. This sequence encodes CASSLAAGGSYNEQFF. The chain employs TRBV11-2 and TRBJ2-1; D is perhaps TRBD2 (6 bases). CDR3 length: 16 residues. V dropped 1 base and J dropped 0 bases, with 10 bases sitting between them. CDR1 is SGHAT and CDR2 is FQNNGV in the germline V gene.

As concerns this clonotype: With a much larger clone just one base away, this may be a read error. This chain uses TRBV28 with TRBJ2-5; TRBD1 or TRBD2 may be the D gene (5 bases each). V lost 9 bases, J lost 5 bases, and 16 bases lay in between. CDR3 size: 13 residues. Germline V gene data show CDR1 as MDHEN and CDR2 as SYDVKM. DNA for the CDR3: TGTGCCAGTGGATGGGGGAGTCGGGAGACCCAGTACTTC. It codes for CASGWGSRETQYF.

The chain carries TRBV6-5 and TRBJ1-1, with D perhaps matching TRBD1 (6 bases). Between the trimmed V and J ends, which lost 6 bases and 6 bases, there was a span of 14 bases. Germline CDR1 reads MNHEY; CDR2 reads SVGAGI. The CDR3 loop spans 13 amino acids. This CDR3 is CASRGQSWAEAFF. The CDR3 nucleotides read TGTGCCAGCAGAGGACAGTCGTGGGCTGAAGCTTTCTTT.

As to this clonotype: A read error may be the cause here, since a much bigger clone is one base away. The CDR3 DNA follows: TGTGCCAGCAGCGCGGAAGAGGGGCGGGTCACATATACGCAGTATTTT. As protein: CASSAEEGRVTYTQYF. The J gene is TRBJ2-3, the V gene TRBV5-4; D might be TRBD1 or TRBD2, each matching 5 bases. CDR1 and CDR2 from the germline V gene are SGHNT and YYREEE (reference sequence). CDR3 length equals 16 residues.

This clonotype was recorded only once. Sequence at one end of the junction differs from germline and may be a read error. The CDR3: CASSLGGLRGLPVF. Here the CDR3 DNA reads TGTGCCAGCAGCTTAGGGGGACTCAGGGGCCTACCGGTCTTT. The chain recombines TRBV11-2 with TRBJ1-1; TRBD1 might be the D (6 bases). CDR1 is SGHAT and CDR2 is FQNNGV in the germline V gene. CDR3 length equals 14 residues.

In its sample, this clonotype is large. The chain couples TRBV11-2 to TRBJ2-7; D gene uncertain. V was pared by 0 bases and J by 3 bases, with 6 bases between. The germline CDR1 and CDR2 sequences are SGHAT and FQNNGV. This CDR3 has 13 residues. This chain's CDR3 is CASSLELSYEQYF. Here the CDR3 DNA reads TGTGCCAGCAGCTTAGAGCTCAGCTACGAGCAGTACTTC.

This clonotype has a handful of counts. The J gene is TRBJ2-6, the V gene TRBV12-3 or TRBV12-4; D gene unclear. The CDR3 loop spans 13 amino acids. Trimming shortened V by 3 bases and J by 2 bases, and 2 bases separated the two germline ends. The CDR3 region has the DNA TGTGCCAGCAGTTTGGCTGGGGCCAACGTCCTGACTTTC. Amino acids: CASSLAGANVLTF.

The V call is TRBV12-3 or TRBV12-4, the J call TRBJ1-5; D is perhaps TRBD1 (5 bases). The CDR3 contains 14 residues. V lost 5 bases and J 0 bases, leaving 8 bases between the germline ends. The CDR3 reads CASSPTGSNQPQHF. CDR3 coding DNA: TGTGCCAGCAGTCCCACAGGTAGCAATCAGCCCCAGCATTTT.

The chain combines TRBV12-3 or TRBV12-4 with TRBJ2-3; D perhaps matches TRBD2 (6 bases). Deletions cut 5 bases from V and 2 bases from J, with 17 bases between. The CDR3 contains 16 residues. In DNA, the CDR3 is TGTGCCAGCAGTCGGGACTCAACTGCGATCACAGATACGCAGTATTTT. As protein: CASSRDSTAITDTQYF.

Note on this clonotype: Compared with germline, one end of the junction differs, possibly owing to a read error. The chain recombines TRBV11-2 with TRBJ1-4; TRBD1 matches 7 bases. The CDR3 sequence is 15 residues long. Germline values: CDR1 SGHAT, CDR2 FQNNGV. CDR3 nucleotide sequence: TGTGCCAGCAGCTTAGGAGGGACAGAGGGTGAAAAACTGCTTTTT. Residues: CASSLGGTEGEKLLF.

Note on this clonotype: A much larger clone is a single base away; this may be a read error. CDR3 coding DNA: TGCGCCAGCAGCTTGAGTTTAGCGGGAGACCTCCAAGAGACCCAGTACTTC. The encoded protein is CASSLSLAGDLQETQYF. This rearrangement joins TRBV5-1 to TRBJ2-5; TRBD2 aligns across 9 bases. Per the germline V gene, CDR1 is SGHRS and CDR2 is YFSETQ. This CDR3 has 17 amino acids. V was pared by 1 base and J by 1 base, with 8 bases of the junction left unmatched. Looking up the rest from reference TRBV5-1 and TRBJ2-5 gives the full variable domain: KAGVTQTPRYLIKTRGQQVTLSCSPISGHRSVSWYQQTPGQGLQFLFEYFSETQRNKGNFPGRFSGRQFSNSRSEMNVSTLELGDSALYLCASSLSLAGDLQETQYFGPGTRLLVL.

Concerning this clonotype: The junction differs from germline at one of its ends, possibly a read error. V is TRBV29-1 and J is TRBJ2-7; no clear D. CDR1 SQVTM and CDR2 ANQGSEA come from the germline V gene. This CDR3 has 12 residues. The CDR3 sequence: CRVVSTLYYQYF. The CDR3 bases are TGCAGGGTTGTCTCCACCCTTTACTATCAGTACTTC.

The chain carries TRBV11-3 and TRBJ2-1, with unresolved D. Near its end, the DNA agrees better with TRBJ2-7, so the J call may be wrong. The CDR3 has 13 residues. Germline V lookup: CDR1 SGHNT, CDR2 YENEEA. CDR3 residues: CASSLNWNNEQYF. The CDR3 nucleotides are TGTGCCAGCAGCTTAAACTGGAACAATGAGCAGTACTTC.

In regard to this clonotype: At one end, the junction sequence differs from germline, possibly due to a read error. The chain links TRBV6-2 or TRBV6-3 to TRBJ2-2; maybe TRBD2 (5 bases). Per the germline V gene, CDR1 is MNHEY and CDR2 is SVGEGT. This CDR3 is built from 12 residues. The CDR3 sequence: CASSLATGELFF. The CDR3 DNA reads TGTGCCAGCAGTCTCGCGACCGGGGAACTGTTTTTT.

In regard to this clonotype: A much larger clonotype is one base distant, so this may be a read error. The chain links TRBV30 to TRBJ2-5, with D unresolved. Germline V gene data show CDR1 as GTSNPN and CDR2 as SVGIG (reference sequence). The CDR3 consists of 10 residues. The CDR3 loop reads CALSGETQYF. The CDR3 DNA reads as TGTGCCTTGAGTGGGGAGACCCAGTACTTC. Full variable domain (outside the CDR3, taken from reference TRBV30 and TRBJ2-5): SQTIHQWPATLVQPVGSPLSLECTVEGTSNPNLYWYRQAAGRGLQLLFYSVGIGQISSEVPQNLSASRPQDRQFILSSKKLLLSDSGFYLCALSGETQYFGPGTRLLVL.

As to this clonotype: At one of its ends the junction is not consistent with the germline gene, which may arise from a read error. The CDR3 region has the DNA TGCAGCGCGATCCAATGGGGAGCCGAAAACTTTCAGTACTTC. Translation gives CSAIQWGAENFQYF. J is TRBJ2-4 and V is TRBV29-1; D possibly corresponds to TRBD2 (5 bases). CDR1 SQVTM and CDR2 ANQGSEA come from the germline V gene. The CDR3 contains 14 residues. The complete variable domain, with remaining parts taken from reference TRBV29-1 and TRBJ2-4, reads SAVISQKPSRDICQRGTSLTIQCQVDSQVTMMFWYRQQPGQSLTLIATANQGSEATYESGFVIDKFPISRPNLTFSTLTVSNMSPEDSSIYLCSAIQWGAENFQYFGAGTRLSVL.

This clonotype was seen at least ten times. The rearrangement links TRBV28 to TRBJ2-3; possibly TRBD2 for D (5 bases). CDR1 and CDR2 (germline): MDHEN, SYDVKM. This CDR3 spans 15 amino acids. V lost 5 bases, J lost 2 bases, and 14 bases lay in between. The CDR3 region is CASSPGSGPTDTQYF. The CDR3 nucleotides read TGTGCCAGCAGTCCTGGAAGCGGTCCCACAGATACGCAGTATTTT.

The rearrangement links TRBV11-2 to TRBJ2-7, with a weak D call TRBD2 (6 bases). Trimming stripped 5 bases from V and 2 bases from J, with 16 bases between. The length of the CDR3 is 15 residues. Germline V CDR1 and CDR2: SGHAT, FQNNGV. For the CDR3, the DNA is TGTGCCAGCAGCCCAAGGTCGGAGCGGGCCTACGAGCAGTACTTC. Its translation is CASSPRSERAYEQYF.

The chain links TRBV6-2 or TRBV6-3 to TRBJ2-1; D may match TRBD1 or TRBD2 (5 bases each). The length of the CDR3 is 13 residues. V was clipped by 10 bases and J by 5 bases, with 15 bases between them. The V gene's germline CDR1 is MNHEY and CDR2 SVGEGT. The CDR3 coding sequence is TGTGCCACCTCGTCCGAGGGGCACAATGAGCAGTTCTTC. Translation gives CATSSEGHNEQFF.

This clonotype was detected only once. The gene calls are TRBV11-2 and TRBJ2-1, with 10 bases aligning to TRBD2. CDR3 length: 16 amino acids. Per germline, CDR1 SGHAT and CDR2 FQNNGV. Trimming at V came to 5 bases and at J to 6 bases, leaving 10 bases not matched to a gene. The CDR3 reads CASSPELAGGLNEQFF. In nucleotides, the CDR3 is TGTGCCAGCAGCCCTGAATTAGCGGGAGGTCTCAATGAGCAGTTCTTC. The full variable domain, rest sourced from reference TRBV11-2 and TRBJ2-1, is EAGVAQSPRYKIIEKRQSVAFWCNPISGHATLYWYQQILGQGPKLLIQFQNNGVVDDSQLPKDRFSAERLKGVDSTLKIQPAKLEDSAVYLCASSPELAGGLNEQFFGPGTRLTVL.

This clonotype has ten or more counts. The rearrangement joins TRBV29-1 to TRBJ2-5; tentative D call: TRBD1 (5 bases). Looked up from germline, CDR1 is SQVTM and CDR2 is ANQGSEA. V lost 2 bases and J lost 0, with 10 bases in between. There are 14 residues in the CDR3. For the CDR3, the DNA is TGCAGCGTTGAATTGACAGCAGACCAAGAGACCCAGTACTTC. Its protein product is CSVELTADQETQYF.

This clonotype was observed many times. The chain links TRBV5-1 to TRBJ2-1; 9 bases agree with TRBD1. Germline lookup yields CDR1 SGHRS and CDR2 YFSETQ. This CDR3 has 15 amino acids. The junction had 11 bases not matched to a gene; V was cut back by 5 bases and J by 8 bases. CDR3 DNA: TGCGCCAGCAGACAAGGGACAGGGATAAAGGATGAGCAGTTCTTC. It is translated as CASRQGTGIKDEQFF. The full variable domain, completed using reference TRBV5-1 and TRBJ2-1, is KAGVTQTPRYLIKTRGQQVTLSCSPISGHRSVSWYQQTPGQGLQFLFEYFSETQRNKGNFPGRFSGRQFSNSRSEMNVSTLELGDSALYLCASRQGTGIKDEQFFGPGTRLTVL.

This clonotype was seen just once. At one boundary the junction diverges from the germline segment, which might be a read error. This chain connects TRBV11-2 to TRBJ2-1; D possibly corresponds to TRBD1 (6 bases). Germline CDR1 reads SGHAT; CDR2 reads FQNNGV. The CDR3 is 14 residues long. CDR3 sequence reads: CASSFWDRAQGRDF. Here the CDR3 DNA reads TGTGCCAGCAGCTTTTGGGATCGGGCACAGGGTAGAGATTTC.

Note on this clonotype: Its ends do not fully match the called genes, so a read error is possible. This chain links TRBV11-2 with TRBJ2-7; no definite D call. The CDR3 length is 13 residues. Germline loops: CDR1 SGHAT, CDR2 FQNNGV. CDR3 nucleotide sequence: TGTGCCAACAGCCTCCGGCCATCCTACGAGCAGTACTTC. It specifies CANSLRPSYEQYF.

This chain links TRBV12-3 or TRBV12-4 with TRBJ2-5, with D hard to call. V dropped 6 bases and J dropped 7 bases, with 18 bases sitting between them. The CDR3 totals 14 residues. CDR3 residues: CASRGDGPPGTQYF. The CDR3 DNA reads TGTGCCAGCAGGGGCGACGGACCCCCGGGGACCCAGTACTTC.

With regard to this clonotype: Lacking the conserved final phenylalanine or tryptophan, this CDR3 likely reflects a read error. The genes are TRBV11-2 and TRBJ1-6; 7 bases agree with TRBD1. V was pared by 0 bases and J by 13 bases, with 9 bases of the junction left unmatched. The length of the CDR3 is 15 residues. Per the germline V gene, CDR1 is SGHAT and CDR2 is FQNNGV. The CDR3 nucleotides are TGTGCCAGCAGCTTAGATATTCCGACAGGGCGGCCCCTCCACTCT. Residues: CASSLDIPTGRPLHS.